This TCR beta chain derives from a study of CD8+ T cells in alopecia areata. About the research overall: For the treated group, dosing was oral tofacitinib at 5 to 10 mg twice daily.

CDR1 is MNHEY and CDR2 is SMNVEV in the germline V gene (reference sequence). CDR3 length: 13 residues. The V and J ends lost 5 bases and 1 base respectively, with 8 bases between them. Study-wide points: Treatment with tofacitinib significantly lowered scalp clonality and reduced expanded CD8+ clones among the top 100. Numerous expanded lesional clones remained in scalp and blood during tofacitinib.

The treatment was: oral pan-JAK inhibitor, 5-10 mg twice daily. It was cDNA, reverse transcribed from extracted RNA, that served as the sequencing template. TCRdb's copy holds only in-frame clones and misses some; the assay was immunoSEQ multiplex PCR. Of about 140,000 clones in the sample, approximately 90% are singletons; the top ten hold about 12%. Worth noting for this clone: Its antigen is currently unknown.

This chain links TRBV27 with TRBJ1-1; D is undetermined. This sample comprised CD8+ T cells sorted from blood, obtained at week 4, from a patient treated with tofacitinib. The receptor comes from a human donor with alopecia areata. The CDR3 protein is CASSHAGNTEAFF. CDR3 coding DNA: TGTGCCAGCAGTCATGCAGGGAACACTGAAGCTTTCTTT.